This record looks at one TCR beta chain sequence and its context. This record belongs to a study of blood T cell repertoires in COVID-19. Data came from immunoSEQ multiplex PCR; TCRdb stores just in-frame clones and leaves some out. Found here are around 59,000 clones, about 86% of them singletons; the top ten hold around 5%. The source is a man aged 55 to 70 with acute or convalescent COVID-19. Specimen: peripheral blood.

CDR3 in DNA: TGTGCCAGCAGCTACAGGGGGCTGAGGGACACTGAAGCTTTCTTT. This gives the protein CASSYRGLRDTEAFF. The chain is built from TRBV11-2 and TRBJ1-1, with TRBD1 matching over 9 bases. This CDR3 comprises 15 residues. The trim removed 4 bases at V and 3 bases at J, leaving 6 bases unmatched. Looked up from germline, CDR1 is SGHAT and CDR2 is FQNNGV. The variable domain in full, completed from reference TRBV11-2 and TRBJ1-1, reads EAGVAQSPRYKIIEKRQSVAFWCNPISGHATLYWYQQILGQGPKLLIQFQNNGVVDDSQLPKDRFSAERLKGVDSTLKIQPAKLEDSAVYLCASSYRGLRDTEAFFGQGTRLTVV.